These T cell receptor beta chains were read from a single sample in a study of blood T cell repertoires in COVID-19. Produced via immunoSEQ multiplex PCR; TCRdb's table is partial and in-frame only. Of roughly 380,000 clones in the sample, 75% to 90% were seen once. Sequencing was carried out using peripheral blood. Receptor source: a woman between 40 and 50 years old with COVID-19, enrolled during active disease. Both conserved end residues are part of each CDR3. A D gene is named only where the DNA matches it firmly. Clone size is stated in some rows and not others, as once, few, many or a class when expanded.

abundance: NA; len: 17; j_gene: TRBJ1-2; v_gene: TRBV9; d_gene: TRBD1; CDR3nt: TGTGCCAGCAGCCCGAGGGTGAGGGACAGGTTCCTGTATGGCTACACCTTC; CDR3aa: CASSPRVRDRFLYGYTF
abundance: NA; len: 16; j_gene: TRBJ1-1; v_gene: TRBV6-5; d_gene: TRBD1; CDR3nt: TGTGCCAGCAGTTATCCCGGGACAGGGCCGGGGACTGAAGCTTTCTTT; CDR3aa: CASSYPGTGPGTEAFF
abundance: NA; len: 18; j_gene: TRBJ2-1; v_gene: TRBV15; d_gene: TRBD2; CDR3nt: TGTGCCACCAGCACCCTCCTAGGGACTAGCGGAATTTACAATGAGCAGTTCTTC; CDR3aa: CATSTLLGTSGIYNEQFF
abundance: NA; len: 16; j_gene: TRBJ2-1; v_gene: TRBV7-9; d_gene: TRBD2; CDR3nt: TGTGCCAGCAGCCCCCTGGGACTAGCGGGATACAATGAGCAGTTCTTC; CDR3aa: CASSPLGLAGYNEQFF
abundance: NA; len: 12; j_gene: TRBJ2-7; v_gene: TRBV13; d_gene: NA; CDR3nt: TGTGCCAGCAGCCGAGACTTCTACGAGCAGTACTTC; CDR3aa: CASSRDFYEQYF
abundance: NA; len: 14; j_gene: TRBJ2-6; v_gene: TRBV25-1; d_gene: NA; CDR3nt: TGTGCCAGCAGTGGGACTCAACAGGGCGACGTCCTGACTTTC; CDR3aa: CASSGTQQGDVLTF
abundance: NA; len: 15; j_gene: TRBJ1-6; v_gene: TRBV18; d_gene: TRBD1; CDR3nt: TGTGCCAGCTCACGACGACAGGGAGGTAATTCACCCCTCCACTTT; CDR3aa: CASSRRQGGNSPLHF
abundance: NA; len: 14; j_gene: TRBJ1-3; v_gene: TRBV7-9; d_gene: TRBD1; CDR3nt: TGTGCCAGCAGCACCCCGGACAGGGGAAACACCATATATTTT; CDR3aa: CASSTPDRGNTIYF
abundance: once; len: 13; j_gene: TRBJ1-2; v_gene: TRBV9; d_gene: NA; CDR3nt: TGTGCCAGCAGCCTTGAGGTTAATTATGGCTACACCTTC; CDR3aa: CASSLEVNYGYTF
abundance: NA; len: 14; j_gene: TRBJ1-6; v_gene: TRBV19; d_gene: TRBD1; CDR3nt: TGTGCCAGTAGTACGCCGGGACAGGGGTCACCCCTCCACTTT; CDR3aa: CASSTPGQGSPLHF
abundance: NA; len: 15; j_gene: TRBJ1-1; v_gene: TRBV5-4; d_gene: TRBD1; CDR3nt: TGTGCCAGCAGCTACTCCGGGACAGGCAAAAATGAAGCTTTCTTT; CDR3aa: CASSYSGTGKNEAFF
abundance: once; len: 15; j_gene: TRBJ2-3; v_gene: TRBV19; d_gene: NA; CDR3nt: TGTGCCAGTAGTAGGGTGGGCCCTAGCACAGATACGCAGTATTTT; CDR3aa: CASSRVGPSTDTQYF
abundance: NA; len: 13; j_gene: TRBJ1-1; v_gene: TRBV5-4; d_gene: NA; CDR3nt: TGTGCCAGCAGCCCGATTCGCTCCGAGGAAGCTTTCTTT; CDR3aa: CASSPIRSEEAFF
abundance: NA; len: 14; j_gene: TRBJ1-4; v_gene: TRBV15; d_gene: NA; CDR3nt: TGTGCCACCAGCAGAGTTGGTGGGCATGAAAAACTGTTTTTT; CDR3aa: CATSRVGGHEKLFF
abundance: once; len: 13; j_gene: TRBJ2-1; v_gene: TRBV6-5; d_gene: NA; CDR3nt: TGTGCCAGCAGTTTTGACAGATACAATGAGCAGTTCTTC; CDR3aa: CASSFDRYNEQFF
abundance: NA; len: 15; j_gene: TRBJ1-1; v_gene: TRBV19; d_gene: TRBD1; CDR3nt: TGTGCCAGTAGTATAGCAGGGACAGGGTACACTGAAGCTTTCTTT; CDR3aa: CASSIAGTGYTEAFF
abundance: NA; len: 16; j_gene: TRBJ1-2; v_gene: TRBV6-4; d_gene: TRBD1; CDR3nt: TGTGCCAGCAAGAGGGCAGGGGGCGCGGAGAACTATGGCTACACCTTC; CDR3aa: CASKRAGGAENYGYTF
abundance: NA; len: 14; j_gene: TRBJ2-7; v_gene: TRBV18; d_gene: TRBD2; CDR3nt: TGTGCCAGCTCACCAGGGACTAGTATGTACGAGCAGTACTTC; CDR3aa: CASSPGTSMYEQYF
abundance: NA; len: 13; j_gene: TRBJ1-2; v_gene: TRBV6-5; d_gene: NA; CDR3nt: TGTGCCAGTAGTCCCAGGGCCAACTATGGCTACACCTTC; CDR3aa: CASSPRANYGYTF
abundance: once; len: 15; j_gene: TRBJ2-7; v_gene: TRBV5-6; d_gene: NA; CDR3nt: TGTGCCAGCAGCTTAGCGGGACAGGAGGGATACGAGCAGTACTTC; CDR3aa: CASSLAGQEGYEQYF
abundance: NA; len: 14; j_gene: TRBJ2-7; v_gene: TRBV6-2/TRBV6-3; d_gene: NA; CDR3nt: TGTGCCAGCAGCCGCGGGAACCCGGCCGACGAGCAGTACTTC; CDR3aa: CASSRGNPADEQYF
abundance: NA; len: 15; j_gene: TRBJ1-2; v_gene: TRBV4-3; d_gene: TRBD1; CDR3nt: TGCGCCAGCAGCCAAACAATTACAGGGGGCTATGGCTACACCTTC; CDR3aa: CASSQTITGGYGYTF
abundance: NA; len: 16; j_gene: TRBJ1-3; v_gene: TRBV5-4; d_gene: NA; CDR3nt: TGTGCCAGCAGCTTTGGGTTGACAGGCTCTGGAAACACCATATATTTT; CDR3aa: CASSFGLTGSGNTIYF
abundance: NA; len: 15; j_gene: TRBJ1-1; v_gene: TRBV9; d_gene: NA; CDR3nt: TGTGCCAGCAGCGTAGACCAAGGAGCGAACACTGAAGCTTTCTTT; CDR3aa: CASSVDQGANTEAFF
abundance: NA; len: 13; j_gene: TRBJ1-5; v_gene: TRBV2; d_gene: TRBD1; CDR3nt: TGTGCCAGCCAGGACAGGAGCAATCAGCCCCAGCATTTT; CDR3aa: CASQDRSNQPQHF
abundance: NA; len: 17; j_gene: TRBJ2-7; v_gene: TRBV4-3; d_gene: TRBD2; CDR3nt: TGCGCCAGCAGCCAAGACACCGGACTAGCGGAAGATGGCGAGCAGTACTTC; CDR3aa: CASSQDTGLAEDGEQYF
abundance: NA; len: 13; j_gene: TRBJ1-2; v_gene: TRBV14; d_gene: NA; CDR3nt: TGTGCCAGCAGCCAAGAACAAGTGCACGGCTACACCTTC; CDR3aa: CASSQEQVHGYTF
abundance: NA; len: 15; j_gene: TRBJ2-5; v_gene: TRBV25-1; d_gene: NA; CDR3nt: TGTGCCAGCAGTGAAGGGGGACTGGGGAGGGAGACCCAGTACTTC; CDR3aa: CASSEGGLGRETQYF
abundance: NA; len: 16; j_gene: TRBJ2-3; v_gene: TRBV28; d_gene: TRBD1; CDR3nt: TGTGCCAGCAGTATACTGGGACAGGGAGAGACAGATACGCAGTATTTT; CDR3aa: CASSILGQGETDTQYF
abundance: NA; len: 14; j_gene: TRBJ2-7; v_gene: TRBV5-8; d_gene: NA; CDR3nt: TGTGCCAGCAGCAAGACAGCCAAGTCCTACGAGCAGTACTTC; CDR3aa: CASSKTAKSYEQYF
abundance: NA; len: 13; j_gene: TRBJ2-5; v_gene: TRBV12-3/TRBV12-4; d_gene: NA; CDR3nt: TGTGCCAGCAGTTTAGTAGGGGAAGAGACCCAGTACTTC; CDR3aa: CASSLVGEETQYF
abundance: NA; len: 15; j_gene: TRBJ2-7; v_gene: TRBV2; d_gene: TRBD1; CDR3nt: TGTGCCAGCCTTGGTAGGCCCACAGGGGCCTACGAGCAGTACTTC; CDR3aa: CASLGRPTGAYEQYF
abundance: NA; len: 13; j_gene: TRBJ1-5; v_gene: TRBV18; d_gene: NA; CDR3nt: TGTGCCAGCTCATCCGAGGAGTATCAGCCCCAGCATTTT; CDR3aa: CASSSEEYQPQHF
abundance: NA; len: 15; j_gene: TRBJ2-3; v_gene: TRBV7-9; d_gene: TRBD2; CDR3nt: TGTGCCAGCAGCTTGGCGGGACTAGATGCAGATACGCAGTATTTT; CDR3aa: CASSLAGLDADTQYF
abundance: NA; len: 15; j_gene: TRBJ1-1; v_gene: TRBV5-1; d_gene: NA; CDR3nt: TGCGCCAGCAGCTTGGTTGGGGGGGCTGGCACTGAAGCTTTCTTT; CDR3aa: CASSLVGGAGTEAFF
abundance: once; len: 15; j_gene: TRBJ2-3; v_gene: TRBV5-6; d_gene: NA; CDR3nt: NA; CDR3aa: CASSFGPGESDTQYF
abundance: NA; len: 14; j_gene: TRBJ1-3; v_gene: TRBV5-1; d_gene: TRBD1; CDR3nt: TGCGCCAGCAGCCTCGGGACAGGGGAAACCACCATATATTTT; CDR3aa: CASSLGTGETTIYF
abundance: NA; len: 15; j_gene: TRBJ1-2; v_gene: TRBV4-3; d_gene: NA; CDR3nt: TGCGCCAGCAGCCAAGTACAGGGTCGCGACTATGGCTACACCTTC; CDR3aa: CASSQVQGRDYGYTF
abundance: NA; len: 12; j_gene: TRBJ1-2; v_gene: TRBV6-5; d_gene: NA; CDR3nt: TGTGCCAGCAGCCCCAGTAACTATGGCTACACCTTC; CDR3aa: CASSPSNYGYTF
abundance: few; len: 18; j_gene: TRBJ1-5; v_gene: TRBV30; d_gene: TRBD1; CDR3nt: TGTGCCTGGAGTGCTAGGAATCGGACAGGGGTGTATGATCAGCCCCAGCATTTT; CDR3aa: CAWSARNRTGVYDQPQHF
abundance: NA; len: 13; j_gene: TRBJ1-2; v_gene: TRBV29-1; d_gene: NA; CDR3nt: TGCAGCGTTGAAGTCGCAGGGCGTGCTGGCTACACCTTC; CDR3aa: CSVEVAGRAGYTF
abundance: few; len: 15; j_gene: TRBJ1-3; v_gene: TRBV30; d_gene: NA; CDR3nt: TGTGCCTGGAGTCTGCGGCGAAGCTCTGGAAACACCATATATTTT; CDR3aa: CAWSLRRSSGNTIYF
abundance: once; len: 15; j_gene: TRBJ2-7; v_gene: TRBV4-3; d_gene: TRBD2; CDR3nt: TGCGCCAGCAGCCCTGGGACTAGCGGCTCCTACGAGCAGTACTTC; CDR3aa: CASSPGTSGSYEQYF
abundance: NA; len: 14; j_gene: TRBJ1-1; v_gene: TRBV10-1; d_gene: TRBD1; CDR3nt: TGCGCCAGCTTCCCGGGACAGGGGGACACTGAAGCTTTCTTT; CDR3aa: CASFPGQGDTEAFF
abundance: NA; len: 13; j_gene: TRBJ1-2; v_gene: TRBV27; d_gene: NA; CDR3nt: TGTGCCAGCAGTTTAGCAGGGGACTATGGCTACACCTTC; CDR3aa: CASSLAGDYGYTF